One and the same sample provided the 28 T cell receptor beta chains below, sequenced in a study of CD8+ T cells in alopecia areata. RNA, once extracted, was reverse transcribed into cDNA for use as the sequencing template. Libraries were prepared by immunoSEQ multiplex PCR; TCRdb keeps only in-frame clonotypes and omits some of them. The repertoire holds 150,000 or so clones, with around 87% as singletons. Treatment: oral pan-JAK inhibitor, 5-10 mg twice daily. The material sequenced was CD8+ T cells sorted from blood, taken at week 4, from a patient treated with tofacitinib. Receptor source: a human donor with alopecia areata.

This chain uses TRBV14 with TRBJ2-3, with TRBD2 matching 9 bases. This CDR3 is 15 amino acids long. Germline CDR1 is SGHDN and CDR2 is FVKESK. The V and J ends lost 7 bases and 2 bases, in that order; junction bases with no gene match: 7. The CDR3 loop reads CASKAGGAPTDTQYF. The CDR3 nucleotides are TGTGCCAGCAAGGCGGGGGGGGCCCCCACAGATACGCAGTATTTT.

This chain links TRBV25-1 with TRBJ2-1; D call uncertain. Germline values: CDR1 MGHDK, CDR2 SYGVNS. The CDR3 is 11 residues long. V was trimmed by 3 bases and J by 3 bases, leaving 0 bases between them. The CDR3 is CASSDYNEQFF. The CDR3, as DNA: TGTGCCAGCAGTGACTACAATGAGCAGTTCTTC.

This sequence joins TRBV5-4 and TRBJ2-1; D gene uncertain. V dropped 4 bases and J dropped 8 bases, with 10 bases sitting between them. Germline assignment: CDR1 SGHNT and CDR2 YYREEE (reference sequence). The CDR3 sequence is 12 residues long. CDR3 amino acids: CASSRSEDEQFF. The CDR3 region has the DNA TGTGCCAGCAGCCGTAGTGAGGATGAGCAGTTCTTC.

This chain joins TRBV5-6 and TRBJ1-1; D uncertain. CDR1 is SGHDT, CDR2 YYEEEE, per germline. Trimming took 3 bases from V and 0 from J, leaving 3 bases between them. The length of the CDR3 is 12 residues. The CDR3 DNA reads as TGTGCCAGCAGCTGGGTGAACACTGAAGCTTTCTTT. Its protein product is CASSWVNTEAFF.

The chain joins TRBV30 to TRBJ2-7; TRBD1 agrees at 10 bases. Unmatched junction bases numbered 8, after V lost 0 bases and J lost 9 bases. From germline, CDR1 is GTSNPN and CDR2 SVGIG (reference sequence). This CDR3 comprises 14 residues. The chain's CDR3 is CAWSVPRDRGRQYF. CDR3 nucleotide sequence: TGTGCCTGGAGTGTACCTAGGGACAGGGGACGGCAGTACTTC.

The chain links TRBV4-1 to TRBJ2-3; 11 bases match TRBD2. The CDR3 consists of 15 residues. Per germline, CDR1 MGHRA and CDR2 YSYEKL. Losses at the gene ends were 1 base for V and 4 bases for J; bases not matched to a gene: 1. The CDR3 DNA follows: TGCGCCAGCAGCCAAGTAGCGGGAGGGCCAGATACGCAGTATTTT. It encodes CASSQVAGGPDTQYF.

The gene calls are TRBV29-1 and TRBJ1-1, with D perhaps TRBD1 (5 bases). The ends were cut back, 3 bases at V and 0 bases at J, with 17 bases in the middle. Looked up from germline, CDR1 is SQVTM and CDR2 is ANQGSEA. The CDR3 has 16 amino acids. The CDR3 DNA follows: TGCAGCGTTGATGGGGAGGAGGACAACATGAACACTGAAGCTTTCTTT. Its translation: CSVDGEEDNMNTEAFF.

This chain uses TRBV5-1 with TRBJ2-7; D remains ambiguous. CDR1 and CDR2 from the germline V gene are SGHRS and YFSETQ. This CDR3 comprises 13 residues. The ends were cut back, 0 bases at V and 2 bases at J, with 6 bases in the middle. CDR3 in DNA: TGCGCCAGCAGCTTGGACGGCCCCTACGAGCAGTACTTC. Translating it yields CASSLDGPYEQYF.

This sequence joins TRBV6-6 and TRBJ2-7, with D possibly being TRBD2 (5 bases). Germline-derived CDR1 and CDR2 are MNHNY and SVGAGI (reference sequence). This CDR3 has 15 residues. V was shortened by 2 bases and J by 1 base, with 12 bases between the two germline ends. The CDR3 DNA follows: TGTGCCAGCAGTTACATCCGGACTTTATCCTACGAGCAGTACTTC. Encoded protein: CASSYIRTLSYEQYF.

The chain recombines TRBV29-1 with TRBJ1-2; 7 positions agree with TRBD1. Germline CDR1 and CDR2: SQVTM and ANQGSEA. There are 16 residues in the CDR3. J was trimmed by 4 bases and V by 8 bases; bases with no gene match: 19. The CDR3 spells CSTYGTVGAIGYGYTF. The CDR3 coding sequence is TGCAGCACCTACGGGACAGTAGGGGCTATCGGCTATGGCTACACCTTC. The entire variable domain, with the rest obtained from reference TRBV29-1 and TRBJ1-2, is as follows: SAVISQKPSRDICQRGTSLTIQCQVDSQVTMMFWYRQQPGQSLTLIATANQGSEATYESGFVIDKFPISRPNLTFSTLTVSNMSPEDSSIYLCSTYGTVGAIGYGYTFGSGTRLTVV.

This clone was counted once. V and J are TRBV7-2 and TRBJ2-4; weak D call: TRBD2 (6 bases). The germline V and J ends were trimmed by 2 bases and 8 bases, with 10 bases remaining between them. CDR1 and CDR2 from the germline V gene are SGHTA and FQGNSA. The CDR3 has 13 residues. In DNA form, the CDR3 reads TGTGCCAGCAGCTTATCTAGCGTAGACATTCAGTACTTC. This gives the protein CASSLSSVDIQYF.

V usage is TRBV25-1 and J usage is TRBJ1-1; D ambiguous. Trimming shortened V by 3 bases and J by 2 bases, and 7 bases separated the two germline ends. This CDR3 is 13 amino acids long. Germline V CDR1 and CDR2: MGHDK, SYGVNS. The CDR3 spells CASSEFGNTEAFF. For the CDR3, the DNA is TGTGCCAGCAGTGAGTTCGGTAACACTGAAGCTTTCTTT. Drawing the rest from reference TRBV25-1 and TRBJ1-1, the complete variable domain is EADIYQTPRYLVIGTGKKITLECSQTMGHDKMYWYQQDPGMELHLIHYSYGVNSTEKGDLSSESTVSRIRTEHFPLTLESARPSHTSQYLCASSEFGNTEAFFGQGTRLTVV.

The CDR3 DNA is TGTGCCAGCGGCGAACCGGGACAGATGAACACTGAAGCTTTCTTT. Translation: CASGEPGQMNTEAFF. V gene TRBV9 combines with J gene TRBJ1-1; 7 bases fit TRBD1. The CDR3 is 15 amino acids. Germline V gene sequence: CDR1 SGDLS, CDR2 YYNGEE. Trimming removed 7 bases from V and 0 bases from J; junction bases left unmatched: 9. The variable domain in full, with the rest retrieved from reference TRBV9 and TRBJ1-1, is DSGVTQTPKHLITATGQRVTLRCSPRSGDLSVYWYQQSLDQGLQFLIQYYNGEERAKGNILERFSAQQFPDLHSELNLSSLELGDSALYFCASGEPGQMNTEAFFGQGTRLTVV.

The chain uses TRBV7-9 and TRBJ1-1; 7 bases fit TRBD1. The CDR3 extends over 14 amino acids. Losses at the gene ends were 3 bases for V and 4 bases for J; bases not matched to a gene: 5. Germline V gives CDR1 SEHNR, CDR2 FQNEAQ (reference sequence). CDR3 sequence reads: CASSFKGAPTEAFF. The CDR3, as DNA: TGTGCCAGCAGCTTTAAGGGGGCGCCCACTGAAGCTTTCTTT.

The CDR3 loop reads CSVKPRGGISDEQFF. In DNA, the CDR3 is TGCAGCGTGAAGCCTCGGGGGGGGATATCAGATGAGCAGTTCTTC. V is TRBV29-1 and J is TRBJ2-1, with 8 bases matching TRBD2. The CDR3 has 15 residues. The J segment lost 8 bases and the V segment lost 6 bases, leaving 15 bases of the junction unmatched. Germline lookup yields CDR1 SQVTM and CDR2 ANQGSEA.

The chain employs TRBV13 and TRBJ2-3, with TRBD2 matching over 10 bases. The CDR3 loop spans 16 amino acids. V lost 8 bases to trimming and J lost 4 bases; unmatched junction nucleotides: 12. Per germline, CDR1 PRHDT and CDR2 FYEKMQ (reference sequence). The CDR3 sequence is CASDLSASGGADTQYF. The DNA for the CDR3 is TGTGCCAGCGACCTCTCGGCTAGCGGGGGCGCAGATACGCAGTATTTT.

The chain recombines TRBV6-1 with TRBJ2-7; the D is unclear. Germline values: CDR1 MNHNS, CDR2 SASEGT. The V end lost 5 bases, the J end lost 3 bases, and 2 bases lay between the germline ends. The CDR3 contains 10 residues. The CDR3 here is CASSHYEQYF. The CDR3, as DNA: TGTGCCAGCAGTCACTACGAGCAGTACTTC.

The chain recombines TRBV11-2 with TRBJ2-7; the D gene is possibly TRBD2 (5 bases). The V and J ends lost 5 bases and 5 bases respectively, with 10 bases between them. Germline CDR1 is SGHAT and CDR2 is FQNNGV. The CDR3 loop spans 12 amino acids. This chain's CDR3 is CASSPDWHEQYF. The CDR3 bases are TGTGCCAGCAGCCCGGACTGGCACGAGCAGTACTTC.

J is TRBJ1-1 and V is TRBV5-1; 7 bases align to TRBD1. With V trimmed by 5 bases and J by 1 base, 11 bases remained unmatched. Per germline, CDR1 SGHRS and CDR2 YFSETQ. The CDR3 consists of 16 residues. This CDR3 is CASSILPDRANTEAFF. In DNA form, the CDR3 reads TGCGCCAGCAGTATACTCCCCGACAGGGCGAACACTGAAGCTTTCTTT.

V and J are TRBV6-1 and TRBJ2-5; D uncertain. Between the trimmed V and J ends, which lost 2 bases and 0 bases, there was a span of 7 bases. The CDR3 is made up of 14 amino acids. Germline-derived CDR1 and CDR2 are MNHNS and SASEGT. Written as DNA, the CDR3 is TGTGCCAGCAGTGAATGGGGAAACCAAGAGACCCAGTACTTC. Amino acids: CASSEWGNQETQYF.

V is TRBV5-6 and J is TRBJ2-5; D is unresolved. CDR1 is SGHDT and CDR2 is YYEEEE in the germline V gene. Trimming removed 1 base from V and 4 bases from J, with 14 bases in between. This CDR3 comprises 15 residues. The CDR3 DNA sequence: TGTGCCAGCAGCTTGATCCCCTTTAACCCAGAGACCCAGTACTTC. Its translation is CASSLIPFNPETQYF.

The rearrangement joins TRBV9 to TRBJ2-6; TRBD1 matches 8 bases. This CDR3 spans 17 amino acids. With V trimmed by 4 bases and J by 2 bases, 8 bases remained unmatched. Germline CDR1 SGDLS, CDR2 YYNGEE. The CDR3 here is CASSFGQGGAGANVLTF. CDR3 in DNA: TGTGCCAGCAGCTTCGGACAGGGTGGGGCTGGGGCCAACGTCCTGACTTTC.

The genes are TRBV7-9 and TRBJ2-7; 10 nucleotides align to TRBD1. Germline CDR1 SEHNR, CDR2 FQNEAQ (reference sequence). The V and J ends lost 4 bases and 2 bases, in that order; junction bases with no gene match: 5. This CDR3 has 15 residues. DNA for the CDR3: TGTGCCAGCAGCTACCGGGACAGGGGAGCCTACGAGCAGTACTTC. It is translated as CASSYRDRGAYEQYF.

This chain joins TRBV29-1 and TRBJ2-6, with D perhaps assigned TRBD1 or TRBD2 (5 bases each). Germline V gene sequence: CDR1 SQVTM, CDR2 ANQGSEA. The CDR3 consists of 20 residues. Trimming removed 1 base from V and 0 bases from J, with 22 bases in between. For the CDR3, the DNA is TGCAGCGTTGAAGTTTGGGACGGTCCCTCTTCTCGCTCTGGGGCCAACGTCCTGACTTTC. Translated, it gives CSVEVWDGPSSRSGANVLTF.

The chain is built from TRBV28 and TRBJ2-7, with TRBD1 matching over 9 bases. The CDR3 spans 11 residues. V trimming: 10 bases; J trimming: 4 bases; junction bases outside the gene matches: 2. CDR1 is MDHEN and CDR2 is SYDVKM in the germline V gene. CDR3 protein: CATTGGYEQYF. The CDR3, as DNA: TGTGCCACGACAGGGGGTTACGAGCAGTACTTC.

The chain is built from TRBV5-1 and TRBJ2-7, with 8 bases identical to TRBD1. V lost 3 bases to trimming and J lost 5 bases; unmatched junction nucleotides: 13. Germline V CDR1 and CDR2: SGHRS, YFSETQ. The length of the CDR3 is 16 residues. The CDR3 region is CASSSTGQGALNEQYF. The CDR3 DNA is TGCGCCAGCAGCTCGACAGGGCAGGGGGCTCTGAACGAGCAGTACTTC.

The CDR3 nucleotides read TGTGCCAGCAGCGAGGCCCTACAGGTCCGGGGGAGATCCGGCTACACCTTC. Its protein is CASSEALQVRGRSGYTF. The chain links TRBV5-6 to TRBJ1-2; a weak D match, TRBD1 (5 bases). Germline lookup yields CDR1 SGHDT and CDR2 YYEEEE. The CDR3 length is 17 residues. With 4 bases removed from V and 8 bases from J, the gap between germline ends came to 27 bases.

V usage is TRBV9 and J usage is TRBJ2-1, with TRBD2 matching over 8 bases. The J segment lost 6 bases and the V segment lost 3 bases, leaving 2 bases of the junction unmatched. The CDR3 runs to 13 residues. CDR1 is SGDLS, CDR2 YYNGEE, per germline. The CDR3 nucleotides read TGTGCCAGCAGCGATGGGACTAGCAATGAGCAGTTCTTC. Amino acids: CASSDGTSNEQFF.